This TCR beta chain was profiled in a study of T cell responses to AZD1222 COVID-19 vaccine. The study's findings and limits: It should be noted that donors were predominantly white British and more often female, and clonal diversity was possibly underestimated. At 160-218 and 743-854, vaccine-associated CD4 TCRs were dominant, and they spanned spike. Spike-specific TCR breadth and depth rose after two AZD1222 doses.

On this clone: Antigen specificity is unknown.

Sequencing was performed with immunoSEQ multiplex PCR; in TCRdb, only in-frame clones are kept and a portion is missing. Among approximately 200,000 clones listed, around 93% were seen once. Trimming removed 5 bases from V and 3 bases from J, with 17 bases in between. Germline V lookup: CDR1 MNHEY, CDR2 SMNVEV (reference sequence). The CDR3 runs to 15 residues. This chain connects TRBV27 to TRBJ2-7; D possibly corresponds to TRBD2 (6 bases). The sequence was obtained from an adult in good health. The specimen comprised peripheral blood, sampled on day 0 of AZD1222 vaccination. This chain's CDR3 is CASSLRRDPLYEQYF. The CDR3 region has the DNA TGTGCCAGCAGTCTGAGGCGGGACCCGCTCTACGAGCAGTACTTC.